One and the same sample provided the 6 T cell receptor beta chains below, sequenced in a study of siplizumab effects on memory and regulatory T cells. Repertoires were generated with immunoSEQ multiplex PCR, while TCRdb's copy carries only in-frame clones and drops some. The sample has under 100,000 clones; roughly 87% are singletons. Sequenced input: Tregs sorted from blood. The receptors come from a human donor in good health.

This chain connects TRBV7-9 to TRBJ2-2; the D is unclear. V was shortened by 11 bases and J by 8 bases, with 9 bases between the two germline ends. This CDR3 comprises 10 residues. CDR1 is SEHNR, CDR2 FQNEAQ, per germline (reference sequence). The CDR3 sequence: CAGRAGELFF. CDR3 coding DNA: TGTGCCGGCCGAGCGGGGGAGCTGTTTTTT.

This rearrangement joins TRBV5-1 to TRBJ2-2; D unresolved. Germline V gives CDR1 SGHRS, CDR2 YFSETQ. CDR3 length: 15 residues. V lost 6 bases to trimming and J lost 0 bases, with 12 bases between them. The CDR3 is CASTLTTANTGELFF. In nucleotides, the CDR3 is TGCGCCAGCACCCTAACTACCGCGAACACCGGGGAGCTGTTTTTT.

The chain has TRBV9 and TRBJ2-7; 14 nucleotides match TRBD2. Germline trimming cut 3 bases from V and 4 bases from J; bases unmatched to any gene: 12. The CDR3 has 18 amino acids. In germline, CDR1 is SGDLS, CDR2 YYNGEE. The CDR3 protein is CASSARGLAGGGKYEQYF. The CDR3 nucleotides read TGTGCCAGCAGCGCCCGCGGACTAGCGGGGGGCGGAAAATACGAGCAGTACTTC.

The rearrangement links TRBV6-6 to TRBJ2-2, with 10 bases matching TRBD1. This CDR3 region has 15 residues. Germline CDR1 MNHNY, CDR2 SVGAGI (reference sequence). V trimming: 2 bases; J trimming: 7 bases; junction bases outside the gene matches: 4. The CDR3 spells CASSYRTGGDGELFF. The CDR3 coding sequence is TGTGCCAGCAGTTACCGGACAGGGGGAGACGGGGAGCTGTTTTTT.

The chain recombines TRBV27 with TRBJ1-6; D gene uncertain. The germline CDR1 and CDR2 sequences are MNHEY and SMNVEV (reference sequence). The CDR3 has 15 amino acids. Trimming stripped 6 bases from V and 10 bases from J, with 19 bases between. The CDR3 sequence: CASRPHGRTGSPLHF. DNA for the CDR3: TGTGCCAGCAGGCCCCACGGACGGACGGGGTCACCCCTCCACTTT.

The CDR3 spells CASSLPRGGGTDTQYF. The CDR3 nucleotides read TGTGCCAGCAGCCTCCCCCGTGGAGGGGGCACAGATACGCAGTATTTT. The chain is built from TRBV7-9 and TRBJ2-3; a possible D gene is TRBD2 (6 bases). The length of the CDR3 is 16 residues. Germline V gene sequence: CDR1 SEHNR, CDR2 FQNEAQ (reference sequence). Trimming stripped 5 bases from V and 1 base from J, with 16 bases between.